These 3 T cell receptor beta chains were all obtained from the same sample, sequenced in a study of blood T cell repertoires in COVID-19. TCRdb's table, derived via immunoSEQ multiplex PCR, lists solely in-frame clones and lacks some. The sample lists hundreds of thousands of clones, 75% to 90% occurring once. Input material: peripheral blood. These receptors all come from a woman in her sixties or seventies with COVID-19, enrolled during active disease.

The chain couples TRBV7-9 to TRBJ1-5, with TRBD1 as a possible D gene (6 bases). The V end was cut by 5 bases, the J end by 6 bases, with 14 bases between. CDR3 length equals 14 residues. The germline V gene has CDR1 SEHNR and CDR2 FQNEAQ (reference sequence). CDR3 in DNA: TGTGCCAGCAGCCACCTAGGGGGTGGTCAGCCCCAGCATTTT. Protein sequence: CASSHLGGGQPQHF.

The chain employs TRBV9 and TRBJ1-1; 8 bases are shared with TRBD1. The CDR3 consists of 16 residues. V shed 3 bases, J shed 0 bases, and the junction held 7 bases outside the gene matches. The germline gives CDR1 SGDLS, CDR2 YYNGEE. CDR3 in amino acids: CASSANRQGLNTEAFF. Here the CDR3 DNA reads TGTGCCAGCAGCGCCAACCGACAGGGGTTGAACACTGAAGCTTTCTTT.

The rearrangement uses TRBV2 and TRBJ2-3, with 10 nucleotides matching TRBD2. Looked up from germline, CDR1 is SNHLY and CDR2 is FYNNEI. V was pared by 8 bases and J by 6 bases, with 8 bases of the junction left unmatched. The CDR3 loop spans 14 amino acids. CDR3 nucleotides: TGTGCCAGCCACCAGCGGGGGGGCCCCGATACGCAGTATTTT. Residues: CASHQRGGPDTQYF.